This T cell receptor beta chain was retrieved from a study of molecular identifiers for immune sequencing clone quantification. Overall study: RNA, taken in replicates from about 20,000 or 100,000 naive CD8 cells, was split five ways, with four sequenced.

Naive CD8 T cells were sorted, and the gate applied was CD8+CD4-CCR7+CD45RA+. General study points: Among about a million naive cells, spiked Jurkat TCR RNA from a single cell was reportedly detectable. Highly expanded clone sizes could end up underestimated if a barcode were shared by identical TCR molecules.

TCRdb fed the PCR reads into MiXCR, producing one record per CDR3 protein. The data contain under 600,000 distinct CDR3 sequences, about a fifth of them singletons. The CDR3 spans 12 residues. Germline values: CDR1 MNHEY, CDR2 SVGAGI. Trimming took off 4 bases at V and 6 bases at J, with 7 bases between the two ends. This clonotype came up many times. What it recognizes is unknown. Sequenced material: naive CD8+ T cells from blood, with Jurkat cell RNA spiked in. Indicated subset: FACS-sorted CD8+CD4-CCR7+CD45RA+ naive T cells. This chain joins TRBV6-5 and TRBJ2-1, with D possibly matching TRBD1 (5 bases). This clonotype was sampled from a human donor in good health. Some libraries in this study had Jurkat cell RNA spiked in. Here the CDR3 reads CASSSQGNEQFF. The CDR3 DNA reads as TGTGCCAGCAGTTCTCAGGGCAATGAGCAGTTCTTC.